The 18 T cell receptor beta chains below all came from one sample that was sequenced in a study of long-term antiretroviral therapy in people with HIV. At survey level, the immunoSEQ assay was run in its v3.0 version. Profiling relied on immunoSEQ multiplex PCR, and the TCRdb table lists in-frame clones only, not all of them. The sample records around 34,000 clones, roughly 80% being singletons. This sample comprised unsorted PBMCs, obtained 1.5 years after starting antiretroviral therapy. These receptors all stem from a young man with HIV.

The chain employs TRBV27 and TRBJ2-7, with unresolved D. V was pared by 3 bases and J by 2 bases, with 8 bases between. The CDR3 extends over 13 amino acids. Germline CDR1 and CDR2: MNHEY and SMNVEV (reference sequence). The CDR3 coding sequence is TGTGCCAGCAGTTTTCTTCGGCCCTACGAGCAGTACTTC. Its translation: CASSFLRPYEQYF.

This clone was observed a single time. The chain joins TRBV4-2 to TRBJ2-1, with D perhaps matching TRBD1 or TRBD2 (6 bases each). Trimming removed 0 bases from V and 9 bases from J, with 18 bases in between. The CDR3 covers 16 residues. The germline V gene has CDR1 LGHNA and CDR2 YNFKEQ. This CDR3 is CASSQERGMGGLEQFF. CDR3 bases: TGTGCCAGCAGCCAAGAACGGGGGATGGGGGGCCTTGAGCAGTTCTTC.

Note on this clone: An end of the junction differs from the germline gene, which may be a read error. This chain links TRBV14 with TRBJ1-2; D not certain. Germline CDR1 reads SGHDN; CDR2 reads FVKESK. The CDR3 spans 15 residues. The DNA of the CDR3 is TGTGCCAGCAGTCAAGCCGCCCGCCTCTCCTCAGGCTACACCTTC. Its protein is CASSQAARLSSGYTF.

V and J are TRBV25-1 and TRBJ1-2; D is uncertain. The CDR3 covers 13 residues. V was trimmed by 7 bases and J by 0 bases, leaving 9 bases between them. Germline V gene lookup returns CDR1 MGHDK and CDR2 SYGVNS. In nucleotides, the CDR3 is TGTGCCAGCAACGCAGCCTCTAACTATGGCTACACCTTC. Its translation: CASNAASNYGYTF.

This rearrangement joins TRBV28 to TRBJ1-5; D possibly corresponds to TRBD1 (5 bases). Germline loops: CDR1 MDHEN, CDR2 SYDVKM. V gave up 2 bases and J gave up 4 bases, with 18 bases separating them. This CDR3 comprises 17 residues. In DNA form, the CDR3 reads TGTGCCAGCAGTTTACTCCAGGGTCCCTACCGTAATCAGCCCCAGCATTTT. Translating gives CASSLLQGPYRNQPQHF.

The chain couples TRBV21-1 to TRBJ1-5; whether TRBD1, the table's D call, matches the DNA was not checked. TRBV21-1 represents a pseudogene. This CDR3 is 19 amino acids long. The CDR3 nucleotides are TGTGCCAGCAGCAAAGGGGGCCGGACAGGGATCTATAGCAATCAGCCCCAGCATTTT. Protein: CASSKGGRTGIYSNQPQHF.

This chain uses TRBV13 with TRBJ2-7, with 9 bases identical to TRBD2. V was pared by 5 bases and J by 1 base, with 9 bases of the junction left unmatched. This CDR3 spans 16 amino acids. Germline V gene lookup returns CDR1 PRHDT and CDR2 FYEKMQ (reference sequence). The chain's CDR3 is CASSARLADLSYEQYF. In nucleotides, the CDR3 is TGTGCCAGCAGCGCCAGACTAGCGGACTTATCCTACGAGCAGTACTTC.

The chain uses TRBV6-5 and TRBJ2-7; TRBD2 matches 11 bases. CDR1 MNHEY and CDR2 SVGAGI come from the germline V gene. This CDR3 spans 15 amino acids. J gave up 4 bases and V 6 bases, and 8 bases lay outside the gene matches. CDR3 residues: CASRPGTSGRYEQYF. CDR3 sequence (DNA): TGTGCCAGCAGGCCTGGGACTAGCGGACGATACGAGCAGTACTTC.

The chain uses TRBV5-5 and TRBJ1-4; 8 bases align to TRBD1. With V trimmed by 3 bases and J by 9 bases, 7 bases remained unmatched. Germline V gene data show CDR1 as SGHKS and CDR2 as YYEKEE (reference sequence). This CDR3 has 14 residues. In DNA form, the CDR3 reads TGTGCCAGCAGCTATTTGGGACAGGACAAAAAACTGTTTTTT. It translates to CASSYLGQDKKLFF.

This clone was picked up a small number of times. The rearrangement uses TRBV19 and TRBJ1-2; 8 positions match TRBD1. The CDR3 sequence is 15 residues long. Trimming took 1 base from V and 6 from J; bases not matched to a gene: 7. Looked up from germline, CDR1 is LNHDA and CDR2 is SQIVND (reference sequence). CDR3 amino acids: CASSIVETGADGYTF. In nucleotides, the CDR3 is TGTGCCAGTAGTATAGTGGAGACAGGGGCAGATGGCTACACCTTC.

V and J are TRBV7-9 and TRBJ2-3; D possibly corresponds to TRBD2 (6 bases). This CDR3 region has 15 residues. CDR1 is SEHNR and CDR2 is FQNEAQ in the germline V gene (reference sequence). V was trimmed by 4 bases and J by 3 bases, leaving 14 bases between them. CDR3 nucleotides: TGTGCCAGCAGCTCGGAGGGATTGGTTACAGATACGCAGTATTTT. Protein product: CASSSEGLVTDTQYF.

The gene calls are TRBV7-9 and TRBJ2-3, with D possibly being TRBD2 (5 bases). With 1 base removed from V and 3 bases from J, the gap between germline ends came to 14 bases. The CDR3 has 16 residues. Germline V gene data show CDR1 as SEHNR and CDR2 as FQNEAQ (reference sequence). This CDR3 is CASSLDVGDSTDTQYF. The CDR3 nucleotides read TGTGCCAGCAGCTTAGATGTCGGGGATTCGACAGATACGCAGTATTTT.

V usage is TRBV4-1 and J usage is TRBJ2-7; D is perhaps TRBD1 (6 bases). The CDR3 runs 15 residues. The V end was cut by 1 base, the J end by 3 bases, with 13 bases between. The germline V gene encodes CDR1 MGHRA and CDR2 YSYEKL. CDR3 sequence (DNA): TGCGCCAGCAGCCAAGTAGAACAGGGTGGCTACGAGCAGTACTTC. Its translation: CASSQVEQGGYEQYF.

This clone showed up just once. The V and J genes are TRBV7-9 and TRBJ2-5, with D perhaps matching TRBD1 (6 bases). CDR1 SEHNR and CDR2 FQNEAQ come from the germline V gene (reference sequence). The CDR3 length is 14 residues. V shed 6 bases and J shed 3 bases, with 14 bases lying between them. The DNA for the CDR3 is TGTGCCAGCAGTCGGACAGAGATAGAAGAGACCCAGTACTTC. Amino acids: CASSRTEIEETQYF.

The chain combines TRBV4-2 with TRBJ1-1, with a tentative D call TRBD1 (5 bases). The CDR3 loop spans 15 amino acids. The V end lost 0 bases, the J end lost 5 bases, and 13 bases lay between the germline ends. Germline CDR1 reads LGHNA; CDR2 reads YNFKEQ. The CDR3 sequence is CASSQEDRAGTEAFF. CDR3 nucleotides: TGTGCCAGCAGCCAAGAGGATAGGGCAGGGACTGAAGCTTTCTTT.

The chain joins TRBV28 to TRBJ1-5; D is uncertain. V was shortened by 4 bases and J by 7 bases, with 5 bases between the two germline ends. Germline V CDR1 and CDR2: MDHEN, SYDVKM. The CDR3 covers 11 residues. CDR3 in DNA: TGTGCCAGCAGTTCCGTACAGCCCCAGCATTTT. Amino acid sequence: CASSSVQPQHF.

The V and J genes are TRBV15 and TRBJ2-7; 8 bases match TRBD2. Germline V gene lookup returns CDR1 LNHNV and CDR2 YYDKDF (reference sequence). V lost 1 base and J lost 2; bases outside the gene matches: 4. The CDR3 consists of 15 residues. The DNA for the CDR3 is TGTGCCACCAGCAGAGCTACTAGCGGTACCTACGAGCAGTACTTC. Translated: CATSRATSGTYEQYF.

The chain couples TRBV7-9 to TRBJ2-2; no clear D. This CDR3 region has 11 residues. The V gene's germline CDR1 is SEHNR and CDR2 FQNEAQ (reference sequence). V lost 5 bases, J lost 7 bases, and 5 bases lay in between. CDR3 bases: TGTGCCAGCAGCACATACGGGGAGCTGTTTTTT. Encoded protein: CASSTYGELFF.